A selection of T cell receptor beta chains follows, all from one sample in a study of spatial heterogeneity in lung cancer. TCRdb reprocessed the 5' RACE reads via MiXCR and lists one record per CDR3 protein. The data hold about 15,000 distinct CDR3 sequences, with roughly 6% observed a single time. The sample was lung tumor tissue, taken at surgery. The source of these receptors is a male donor with early-stage non-small cell lung cancer. Both conserved end residues are part of each CDR3. A D gene is named only where the DNA matches it firmly. Expanded clones get a size class; other rows say once, few or many, or leave the size out.

v_call,d_call,j_call,clone_size,cdr3_aa,cdr3_nt
TRBV20-1,TRBD2,TRBJ2-3,many,CSATTSGQKGRTDTQYF,TGCAGTGCAACGACTAGCGGGCAGAAAGGGCGCACAGATACGCAGTATTTT
TRBV5-1,TRBD1,TRBJ1-2,many,CASSPGDRERGYTF,TGCGCCAGCAGCCCTGGGGACAGGGAGAGGGGCTACACCTTC
TRBV7-3,-,TRBJ2-4,many,CASSLKGSNIQYF,TGTGCCAGCAGCTTAAAAGGGTCGAACATTCAGTACTTC
TRBV4-2,TRBD1,TRBJ1-1,many,CASSQGQGMNTEAFF,TGTGCCAGCAGCCAAGGACAGGGGATGAACACTGAAGCTTTCTTT
TRBV29-1,-,TRBJ2-2,many,CSTPDLNTGELFF,TGCAGCACCCCAGACCTGAACACCGGGGAGCTGTTTTTT
TRBV20-1,-,TRBJ2-7,many,CSAGPGTAYEQYF,TGCAGTGCTGGACCCGGAACCGCCTACGAGCAGTACTTC
TRBV3-1,TRBD2,TRBJ2-1,many,CASSRLTSGLAFEQFF,TGTGCCAGCAGCCGCCTAACTTCGGGACTAGCATTCGAGCAGTTCTTC
TRBV13,TRBD1,TRBJ2-1,many,CASSLQGGEQFF,TGTGCCAGCAGTCTACAGGGGGGTGAGCAGTTCTTC
TRBV6-1,-,TRBJ1-5,medium-sized,CASRPSGGRGNQPQHF,TGTGCCAGCAGGCCGAGCGGGGGAAGGGGCAATCAGCCCCAGCATTTT
TRBV28,-,TRBJ2-3,many,CASSPGGESDTQYF,TGTGCCAGCAGTCCCGGCGGGGAATCAGATACGCAGTATTTT
TRBV29-1,TRBD1,TRBJ2-5,many,CSVVRGQETQYF,TGCAGCGTTGTCAGGGGGCAAGAGACCCAGTACTTC
TRBV28,-,TRBJ1-2,many,CASSPLGADYGYTF,TGTGCCAGCAGCCCCCTTGGGGCGGACTATGGCTACACCTTC
TRBV12-5,-,TRBJ1-3,few,CASGSTGGSSGNTIYF,TGTGCTAGTGGTTCCACGGGCGGCAGCTCTGGAAACACCATATATTTT
TRBV18,-,TRBJ1-2,few,CASSFSAEYGYTF,TGTGCCAGCTCATTTTCGGCGGAATATGGCTACACCTTC
TRBV15,TRBD1,TRBJ1-4,-,CATGRGQGEKLFF,TGTGCCACCGGGAGGGGACAGGGAGAAAAACTGTTTTTT
TRBV13,-,TRBJ2-5,-,CASSLGLRQRASQETQYF,TGTGCCAGCAGCTTAGGCCTGCGTCAGCGGGCTTCCCAAGAGACCCAGTACTTC
TRBV10-3,-,TRBJ2-7,medium-sized,CAISRRPYEQYF,TGTGCCATCAGTCGTCGCCCCTACGAGCAGTACTTC
TRBV10-3,TRBD2,TRBJ2-1,many,CASGGGGSRGNEQFF,TGTGCCAGCGGCGGAGGCGGGAGTCGCGGAAATGAGCAGTTCTTC
TRBV7-2,-,TRBJ2-7,many,CASTDPGYEQYF,TGTGCCAGCACCGACCCCGGGTACGAGCAGTACTTC
TRBV4-2,-,TRBJ2-3,many,CASSQDTTGMTDTQYF,TGTGCCAGCAGCCAAGATACAACAGGGATGACAGATACGCAGTATTTT
TRBV6-6,-,TRBJ2-6,many,CASREGGQSGANVLTF,TGTGCCAGCAGGGAGGGGGGTCAGTCTGGGGCCAACGTCCTGACTTTC
TRBV5-1,TRBD1,TRBJ1-4,many,CASSKDRGREKLFF,TGCGCCAGCAGCAAGGACAGGGGGCGAGAAAAACTGTTTTTT
TRBV11-1,-,TRBJ1-6,many,CASSPDSNSPLHF,TGTGCCAGCAGCCCAGACAGTAATTCACCCCTCCACTTT
TRBV29-1,-,TRBJ1-4,many,CSVESGRAEKLFF,TGCAGCGTTGAATCAGGGAGGGCTGAAAAACTGTTTTTT
TRBV24-1,-,TRBJ2-2,medium-sized,CATSDPQGSNTGELFF,TGTGCCACCAGTGATCCACAGGGATCGAACACCGGGGAGCTGTTTTTT
TRBV5-4,-,TRBJ1-2,few,CASMSTTANYGYTF,TGTGCCAGCATGAGTACTACAGCTAACTATGGCTACACCTTC
TRBV28,-,TRBJ2-7,few,CATHRLPGPYEQYF,TGTGCCACCCACCGGTTGCCGGGGCCCTACGAGCAGTACTTC
TRBV19,TRBD2,TRBJ2-1,many,CASSIGSGDLYNEQFF,TGTGCCAGTAGTATAGGTAGCGGGGACCTCTACAATGAGCAGTTCTTC
TRBV7-9,-,TRBJ1-6,many,CASSLTPLPLHF,TGTGCCAGCAGCTTGACACCACTGCCCCTCCACTTT
TRBV10-3,-,TRBJ1-1,many,CAISAPDGGSTEAFF,TGTGCCATCAGTGCGCCGGACGGCGGGAGCACTGAAGCTTTCTTT
TRBV4-3,-,TRBJ2-7,many,CASSQDKGQGATKQYF,TGCGCCAGCAGCCAAGATAAGGGCCAGGGAGCTACAAAGCAGTACTTC
TRBV12-3/TRBV12-4,-,TRBJ2-7,many,CASTRSDYLGEQYF,TGTGCCAGCACTCGATCGGACTACTTGGGCGAGCAGTACTTC
TRBV7-6,TRBD2,TRBJ2-3,many,CASSLASSGTQYF,TGTGCCAGCAGCTTAGCCTCTAGCGGTACGCAGTATTTT
TRBV7-2,TRBD2,TRBJ2-1,many,CASSLAAGGPNEQFF,TGTGCCAGCAGCTTAGCAGCGGGGGGGCCCAATGAGCAGTTCTTC
TRBV28,-,TRBJ2-7,-,CASRLAEGRSSSYEQYF,TGTGCCAGCAGGCTCGCGGAGGGCAGGTCGAGCTCCTACGAGCAGTACTTC
TRBV18,TRBD1,TRBJ1-1,many,CASSLSTGLTTEAFF,TGTGCCAGCTCACTTTCGACAGGGTTGACCACTGAAGCTTTCTTT
TRBV28,-,TRBJ2-7,many,CASSPALEDEQYF,TGTGCCAGCAGTCCCGCACTAGAGGACGAGCAGTACTTC
TRBV7-6,-,TRBJ2-5,medium-sized,CASSLGTETQYF,TGTGCCAGCAGCTTAGGGACAGAGACCCAGTACTTC
TRBV20-1,-,TRBJ1-4,-,CSAKTLGEKLFF,TGCAGTGCCAAGACCTTGGGGGAAAAACTGTTTTTT
TRBV5-1,-,TRBJ2-3,many,CASSYPLDQSLDTQYF,TGCGCCAGCAGCTACCCTCTGGACCAGAGTTTAGATACGCAGTATTTT
TRBV12-3/TRBV12-4,-,TRBJ2-3,many,CASSHLRDLRTDTQYF,TGTGCCAGCAGTCACCTCCGGGACCTACGCACAGATACGCAGTATTTT
TRBV29-1,TRBD1,TRBJ2-3,many,CSANRDRATDTQYF,TGCAGCGCAAACCGGGACAGGGCTACAGATACGCAGTATTTT
TRBV4-1,TRBD2,TRBJ2-7,few,CASSQSLAGVEGYEQYF,TGCGCCAGCAGCCAAAGTCTAGCGGGAGTCGAGGGATACGAGCAGTACTTC
TRBV18,TRBD2,TRBJ2-3,many,CASSPTSGVLNTQYF,TGTGCCAGCTCACCAACTAGCGGGGTTCTTAATACGCAGTATTTT
TRBV11-2,TRBD1,TRBJ2-7,medium-sized,CASSTRTGGEQYF,TGTGCCAGCAGCACACGGACAGGGGGCGAGCAGTACTTC
TRBV5-1,-,TRBJ1-1,many,CASSTGGGQNTEAFF,TGCGCCAGCAGCACCGGAGGCGGCCAGAACACTGAAGCTTTCTTT
TRBV6-5,TRBD2,TRBJ2-5,medium-sized,CASRRAGGETQYF,TGTGCCAGTAGACGAGCGGGGGGAGAGACCCAGTACTTC
TRBV5-1,TRBD1,TRBJ1-1,few,CASSLGDRVNTEAFF,TGCGCCAGCAGCTTGGGGGACAGGGTGAACACTGAAGCTTTCTTT
TRBV20-1,-,TRBJ1-6,many,CSARQPGQDNSPLHF,TGCAGTGCGCGTCAACCGGGACAAGATAATTCACCCCTCCACTTT
TRBV20-1,-,TRBJ2-7,many,CSVGKGGYEQYF,TGCAGTGTAGGAAAGGGGGGCTACGAGCAGTACTTC
TRBV20-1,-,TRBJ1-2,many,CSARDGRILPLSNYGYTF,TGCAGTGCTAGAGATGGGCGGATCCTACCCTTATCTAACTATGGCTACACCTTC